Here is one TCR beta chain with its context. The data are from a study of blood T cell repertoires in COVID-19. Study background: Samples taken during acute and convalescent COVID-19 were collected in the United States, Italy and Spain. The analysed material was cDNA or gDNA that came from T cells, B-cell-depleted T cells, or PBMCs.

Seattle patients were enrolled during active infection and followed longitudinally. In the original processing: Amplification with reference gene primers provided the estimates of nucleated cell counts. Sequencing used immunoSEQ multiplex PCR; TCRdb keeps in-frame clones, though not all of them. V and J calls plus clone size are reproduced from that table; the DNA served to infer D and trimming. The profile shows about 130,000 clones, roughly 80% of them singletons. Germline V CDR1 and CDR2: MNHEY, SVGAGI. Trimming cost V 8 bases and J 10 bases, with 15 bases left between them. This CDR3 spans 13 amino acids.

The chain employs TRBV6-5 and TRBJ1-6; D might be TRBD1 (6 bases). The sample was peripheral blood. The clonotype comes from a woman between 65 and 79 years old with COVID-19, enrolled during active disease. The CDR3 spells CASRDTPVSPLHF. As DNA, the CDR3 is TGTGCCAGCCGGGACACTCCCGTCTCACCCCTCCACTTT.